These 20 T cell receptor beta chains were all obtained from the same sample, sequenced in a study of shared clonotypes between healthy human individuals. Method: immunoSEQ multiplex PCR; TCRdb's copy keeps in-frame clones and lacks some. This sample has about 2.4 million clones, with around nine tenths found just once. Specimen: naive CD4+ T cells sorted from blood. Noted subset: CD45RA+ positively selected. These receptors originate from a man younger than 35 in good health.

On this clone: In the same sample, other DNA sequences code for this CDR3. The chain joins TRBV18 to TRBJ2-5; possible D gene TRBD1, 6 bases. The CDR3 sequence is 14 residues long. Germline V gene data show CDR1 as KGHSH and CDR2 as LQKENI. V lost 2 bases and J lost 5, with 12 bases in between. CDR3 coding DNA: TGTGCCAGCTCACCAACAGGGTTGGGGGAGACCCAGTACTTC. As protein: CASSPTGLGETQYF.

The chain links TRBV6-5 to TRBJ2-7; D may correspond to TRBD1 or TRBD2 (6 bases each). Germline V lookup: CDR1 MNHEY, CDR2 SVGAGI. The CDR3 consists of 14 residues. V gave up 4 bases and J gave up 3 bases, with 13 bases separating them. This CDR3 reads CASSFRGGHYEQYF. The CDR3 nucleotides read TGTGCCAGCAGTTTCAGGGGAGGCCACTACGAGCAGTACTTC.

J is TRBJ2-7 and V is TRBV28; 8 bases line up with TRBD1. V was clipped by 6 bases and J by 6 bases; unmatched bases: 13. Germline-derived CDR1 and CDR2 are MDHEN and SYDVKM. This CDR3 has 15 residues. The CDR3 sequence is CASSTGLAGGSEQYF. The CDR3 DNA reads as TGTGCCAGCAGCACTGGGTTGGCAGGGGGCTCCGAGCAGTACTTC.

Concerning this clone itself: Its ends do not fully match the called genes, so a read error is possible. The rearrangement joins TRBV11-2 to TRBJ2-1; perhaps D is TRBD1 or TRBD2 (5 bases each). CDR3 length equals 13 residues. Germline V gene data show CDR1 as SGHAT and CDR2 as FQNNGV. The chain's CDR3 is CASRSGTRPERFF. CDR3 nucleotide sequence: TGTGCCAGCAGATCCGGGACCCGCCCTGAGCGGTTCTTC.

This clone was detected once. The rearrangement joins TRBV5-4 to TRBJ2-7; D remains unclear. Trimming took 0 bases from V and 4 from J, leaving 8 bases between them. Germline V gives CDR1 SGHNT, CDR2 YYREEE (reference sequence). There are 13 residues in the CDR3. The CDR3 coding sequence is TGTGCCAGCAGCTTGGAGTCGCTATACGAGCAGTACTTC. This codes for CASSLESLYEQYF. The whole variable domain, remainder taken from reference TRBV5-4 and TRBJ2-7, is ETGVTQSPTHLIKTRGQQVTLRCSSQSGHNTVSWYQQALGQGPQFIFQYYREEENGRGNFPPRFSGLQFPNYSSELNVNALELDDSALYLCASSLESLYEQYFGPGTRLTVT.

This clone was recorded only once. Other DNA sequences from this sample encode an identical CDR3 as well. The chain couples TRBV10-3 to TRBJ1-2, with a tentative D call TRBD1 (6 bases). This CDR3 comprises 15 residues. CDR1 ENHRY and CDR2 SYGVKD come from the germline V gene. Trimming removed 0 bases at V and 0 bases at J, with 8 bases between. The CDR3 DNA reads TGTGCCATCAGTGAGTCGGGGGCACCTAACTATGGCTACACCTTC. Encoded protein: CAISESGAPNYGYTF.

The chain links TRBV27 to TRBJ2-5, with 8 bases that match TRBD1. This CDR3 is 14 amino acids long. Germline V lookup: CDR1 MNHEY, CDR2 SMNVEV (reference sequence). The ends lost 4 bases at V and 2 bases at J; junction bases unmatched: 3. The CDR3 spells CASSWTGRQETQYF. CDR3 nucleotides: TGTGCCAGCAGTTGGACAGGGCGACAAGAGACCCAGTACTTC.

The chain carries TRBV9 and TRBJ2-1, with TRBD2 matching 9 bases. The CDR3 contains 15 residues. Losses at the gene ends were 6 bases for V and 4 bases for J; bases not matched to a gene: 8. Germline values: CDR1 SGDLS, CDR2 YYNGEE. The CDR3 sequence is CASTVAGGGYNEQFF. In DNA, the CDR3 is TGTGCCAGCACCGTGGCGGGAGGGGGGTACAATGAGCAGTTCTTC.

This chain links TRBV6-5 with TRBJ2-7, with 11 positions matching TRBD2. V lost 5 bases, J lost 7 bases, and 7 bases stayed unmatched. This CDR3 region has 14 residues. Germline CDR1 MNHEY, CDR2 SVGAGI. The chain's CDR3 is CASSPLAGVSEQYF. CDR3 nucleotides: TGTGCCAGCAGTCCACTAGCGGGAGTGTCTGAGCAGTACTTC.

V usage is TRBV5-6 and J usage is TRBJ1-2; TRBD1 aligns across 9 bases. Germline CDR1 and CDR2: SGHDT and YYEEEE. The CDR3 loop spans 17 amino acids. The junction had 12 bases not matched to a gene; V was cut back by 5 bases and J by 1 base. In nucleotides, the CDR3 is TGTGCCAGCAGTTTGTTCTCGGGACAGGGCTTTAACTATGGCTACACCTTC. Protein product: CASSLFSGQGFNYGYTF.

This chain joins TRBV7-2 and TRBJ2-2; 7 bases map to TRBD2. With V trimmed by 3 bases and J by 7 bases, 11 bases remained unmatched. CDR3 length: 16 amino acids. Germline V gene lookup returns CDR1 SGHTA and CDR2 FQGNSA. The CDR3 sequence is CASSLPWREKVGELFF. The CDR3 nucleotides are TGTGCCAGCAGCTTGCCTTGGCGGGAGAAGGTCGGGGAGCTGTTTTTT.

The chain carries TRBV11-3 and TRBJ1-6; no reliable D call. The CDR3 totals 14 residues. Germline V gene data show CDR1 as SGHNT and CDR2 as YENEEA. The V end was cut by 5 bases, the J end by 6 bases, with 11 bases between. For the CDR3, the DNA is TGTGCCAGCAGCCGTGACAACGTTAATTCACCCCTCCACTTT. Translated: CASSRDNVNSPLHF.

This clone was seen more than once but under ten times. The CDR3 loop reads CASSLEQPYEQYF. The CDR3 region has the DNA TGTGCCAGCAGCTTAGAACAGCCCTACGAGCAGTACTTC. The gene calls are TRBV11-2 and TRBJ2-7; D uncertain. Trimming removed 0 bases at V and 2 bases at J, with 5 bases between. The CDR3 runs 13 residues. Looked up from germline, CDR1 is SGHAT and CDR2 is FQNNGV.

The V and J genes are TRBV18 and TRBJ2-2; perhaps TRBD2 as D (6 bases). The V gene lost 0 bases and the J gene lost 2 bases, with 13 bases spanning the gap. The CDR3 has 17 residues. Germline V lookup: CDR1 KGHSH, CDR2 LQKENI. Written as DNA, the CDR3 is TGTGCCAGCTCACCACCGATCACGGGAGCAAACACCGGGGAGCTGTTTTTT. As protein: CASSPPITGANTGELFF.

The chain links TRBV2 to TRBJ1-1; 7 positions agree with TRBD1. CDR1 and CDR2 from the germline V gene are SNHLY and FYNNEI. With 5 bases clipped from V and 10 bases from J, the junction kept 10 bases outside the gene matches. CDR3 length equals 13 residues. The CDR3 nucleotides read TGTGCCAGCAGTAGGGACAGCGTACCCGGAGCTTTCTTT. It codes for CASSRDSVPGAFF.

The table lists this clone with a count of one. The chain combines TRBV7-2 with TRBJ1-2, with D uncertain. CDR1 and CDR2 from the germline V gene are SGHTA and FQGNSA. The V and J ends lost 0 bases and 0 bases respectively, with 14 bases between them. This CDR3 spans 17 amino acids. The CDR3: CASSLAFRADPNYGYTF. CDR3 in DNA: TGTGCCAGCAGCTTAGCATTTAGGGCTGATCCTAACTATGGCTACACCTTC.

A remark on this clone: Distinct nucleotide sequences in the sample also encode this CDR3. V is TRBV19 and J is TRBJ1-2; 7 nucleotides line up with TRBD1. This CDR3 has 14 residues. With V trimmed by 6 bases and J by 2 bases, 6 bases remained unmatched. Germline lookup yields CDR1 LNHDA and CDR2 SQIVND (reference sequence). Written as DNA, the CDR3 is TGTGCCAGTAGCCTAGGGACAGTAAACTATGGCTACACCTTC. Amino acids: CASSLGTVNYGYTF.

The CDR3 loop reads CASSKGCRRLSRTYEQYF. In DNA, the CDR3 is TGTGCCAGCAGCAAAGGATGTAGGAGACTATCCCGCACCTACGAGCAGTACTTC. The rearrangement joins TRBV21-1 to TRBJ2-7; the table names TRBD2, a call not compared with the DNA. TRBV21-1 is a pseudogene. The CDR3 extends over 18 amino acids.

V and J are TRBV20-1 and TRBJ1-1; a weak D match, TRBD1 (5 bases). Trimming stripped 6 bases from V and 8 bases from J, with 13 bases between. The germline V gene encodes CDR1 DFQATT and CDR2 SNEGSKA (reference sequence). The CDR3 totals 11 residues. CDR3 amino acids: CSAEQALEAFF. CDR3 DNA: TGCAGTGCCGAACAGGCCTTGGAAGCTTTCTTT.

The V call is TRBV9, the J call TRBJ1-1, with D possibly TRBD1 on 5 matching bases. The CDR3 covers 18 residues. Germline-derived CDR1 and CDR2 are SGDLS and YYNGEE. The V end lost 3 bases, the J end lost 5 bases, and 26 bases lay between the germline ends. The CDR3: CASSAETQGLRGRTEAFF. The CDR3, as DNA: TGTGCCAGCAGCGCAGAGACCCAGGGACTCAGAGGAAGGACTGAAGCTTTCTTT.